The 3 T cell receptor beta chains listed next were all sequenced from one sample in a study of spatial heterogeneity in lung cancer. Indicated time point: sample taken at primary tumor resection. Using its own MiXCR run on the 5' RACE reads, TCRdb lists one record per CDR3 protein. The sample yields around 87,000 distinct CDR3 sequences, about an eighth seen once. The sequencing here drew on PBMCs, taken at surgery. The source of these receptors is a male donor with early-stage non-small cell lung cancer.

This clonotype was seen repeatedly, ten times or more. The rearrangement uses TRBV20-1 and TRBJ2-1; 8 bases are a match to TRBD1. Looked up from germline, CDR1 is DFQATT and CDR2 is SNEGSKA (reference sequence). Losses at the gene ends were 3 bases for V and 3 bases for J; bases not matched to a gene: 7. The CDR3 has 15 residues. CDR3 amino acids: CSASDRGRRYNEQFF. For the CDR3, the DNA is TGCAGTGCTAGTGACAGGGGTAGACGCTACAATGAGCAGTTCTTC.

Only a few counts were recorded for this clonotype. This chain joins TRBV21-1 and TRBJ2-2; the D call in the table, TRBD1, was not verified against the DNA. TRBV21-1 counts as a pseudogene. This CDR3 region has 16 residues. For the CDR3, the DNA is TGTGCCAGCAGCAAAGCGTTACAGGGTAACACCGGGGAGCTGTTTTTT. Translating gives CASSKALQGNTGELFF.

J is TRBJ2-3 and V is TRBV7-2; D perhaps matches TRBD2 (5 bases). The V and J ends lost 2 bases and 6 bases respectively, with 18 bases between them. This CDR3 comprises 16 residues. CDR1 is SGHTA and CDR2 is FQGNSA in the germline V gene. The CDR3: CASSLQGSQGGDTQYF. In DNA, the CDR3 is TGTGCCAGCAGCTTACAAGGGAGTCAAGGTGGGGATACGCAGTATTTT. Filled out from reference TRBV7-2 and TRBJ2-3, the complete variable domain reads GAGVSQSPSNKVTEKGKDVELRCDPISGHTALYWYRQSLGQGLEFLIYFQGNSAPDKSGLPSDRFSAERTGGSVSTLTIQRTQQEDSAVYLCASSLQGSQGGDTQYFGPGTRLTVL.